These T cell receptor beta chains were read from a single sample in a study of pediatric ulcerative colitis. Sequencing used immunoSEQ multiplex PCR; TCRdb keeps in-frame clones, though not all of them. The sample includes about 36,000 clones, around four fifths seen only once; the top ten take 23%. The sample was blood. Every receptor here comes from a girl aged 10 to 17 with moderate ulcerative colitis. Both conserved end residues are part of each CDR3. The order of the fields is clone size, J gene, V gene, D gene, CDR3 DNA, CDR3 protein. The D gene is left open where the match is weak. Size is stated for part of the rows, as once, few or many counts, or as a class when the clone is expanded.

clone_size: NA; j_call: TRBJ1-2; v_call: TRBV4-2; d_call: NA; cdr3_nt: TGTGCCAGCAGCCAAGTAGGGCAGGACGACCTCTATGGCTACACCTTC; cdr3_aa: CASSQVGQDDLYGYTF
clone_size: NA; j_call: TRBJ1-2; v_call: TRBV5-6; d_call: NA; cdr3_nt: TGTGCCAGCAGCTGGGAAGGGACCTATGGCTACACCTTC; cdr3_aa: CASSWEGTYGYTF
clone_size: NA; j_call: TRBJ1-2; v_call: TRBV5-4; d_call: NA; cdr3_nt: TGTGCCAGCAGCTCAGGACGGGGAGGAGATGGCTACACCTTC; cdr3_aa: CASSSGRGGDGYTF
clone_size: few; j_call: TRBJ1-5; v_call: TRBV6-1; d_call: NA; cdr3_nt: TGTGCCAGCAGTGAAGTCTGGGGGGGTGCACAGCCCCAGCATTTT; cdr3_aa: CASSEVWGGAQPQHF
clone_size: NA; j_call: TRBJ2-6; v_call: TRBV5-1; d_call: NA; cdr3_nt: TGCGCCAGCAGCTTGGACGGCCGCTCTGGGGCCAACGTCCTGACTTTC; cdr3_aa: CASSLDGRSGANVLTF
clone_size: NA; j_call: TRBJ1-2; v_call: TRBV29-1; d_call: TRBD1; cdr3_nt: TGCAGCGTTGTAGGACAGGGCGATGGCTACACCTTC; cdr3_aa: CSVVGQGDGYTF
clone_size: NA; j_call: TRBJ2-7; v_call: TRBV11-2; d_call: NA; cdr3_nt: TGTGCCAGCAGCTTAAGGGCCACTTACGAGCAGTACTTC; cdr3_aa: CASSLRATYEQYF
clone_size: NA; j_call: TRBJ2-2; v_call: TRBV5-1; d_call: NA; cdr3_nt: TGCGCCAGCAGCTTCGGGAGACAGCCGAACACCGGGGAGCTGTTTTTT; cdr3_aa: CASSFGRQPNTGELFF
clone_size: NA; j_call: TRBJ2-2; v_call: TRBV11-3; d_call: NA; cdr3_nt: TGTGCCAGCAGCTTAACGTGGGGGCGCGACACCGGGGAGCTGTTTTTT; cdr3_aa: CASSLTWGRDTGELFF
clone_size: NA; j_call: TRBJ2-6; v_call: TRBV7-3; d_call: TRBD1; cdr3_nt: TGTGCCAGCAGCCCTCGGGACAGGGTGGATGGGGCCAACGTCCTGACTTTC; cdr3_aa: CASSPRDRVDGANVLTF
clone_size: NA; j_call: TRBJ1-2; v_call: TRBV7-9; d_call: TRBD1; cdr3_nt: TGTGCCAGCAGCTCTAGAGGGCAGGGGGCAAACTATGGCTACACCTTC; cdr3_aa: CASSSRGQGANYGYTF
clone_size: NA; j_call: TRBJ2-1; v_call: TRBV11-3; d_call: TRBD1; cdr3_nt: TGTGCCAGCAGGGGAGGTGGGACAGGGGGAGACGAGCAGTTCTTC; cdr3_aa: CASRGGGTGGDEQFF
clone_size: NA; j_call: TRBJ2-7; v_call: TRBV14; d_call: NA; cdr3_nt: TGTGCCAGCAGCCTAGGGAGAGGCGAGGAATACGAGCAGTACTTC; cdr3_aa: CASSLGRGEEYEQYF
clone_size: NA; j_call: TRBJ2-1; v_call: TRBV7-7; d_call: NA; cdr3_nt: TGTGCCAGCAGCTTAGGTCGGGGAGTGGGCGATGAGCAGTTCTTC; cdr3_aa: CASSLGRGVGDEQFF
clone_size: NA; j_call: TRBJ1-5; v_call: TRBV5-4; d_call: NA; cdr3_nt: TGTGCCAGCAGCTTGGACGGGGATCAGCCCCAGCATTTT; cdr3_aa: CASSLDGDQPQHF
clone_size: NA; j_call: TRBJ1-2; v_call: TRBV9; d_call: NA; cdr3_nt: TGTGCCAGCAGCCCCCGGGCAGGGCGGGGGTATGGCTACACCTTC; cdr3_aa: CASSPRAGRGYGYTF
clone_size: NA; j_call: TRBJ2-3; v_call: TRBV19; d_call: NA; cdr3_nt: TGTGCCAGTAGTATATTCGGAGATACGCAGTATTTT; cdr3_aa: CASSIFGDTQYF